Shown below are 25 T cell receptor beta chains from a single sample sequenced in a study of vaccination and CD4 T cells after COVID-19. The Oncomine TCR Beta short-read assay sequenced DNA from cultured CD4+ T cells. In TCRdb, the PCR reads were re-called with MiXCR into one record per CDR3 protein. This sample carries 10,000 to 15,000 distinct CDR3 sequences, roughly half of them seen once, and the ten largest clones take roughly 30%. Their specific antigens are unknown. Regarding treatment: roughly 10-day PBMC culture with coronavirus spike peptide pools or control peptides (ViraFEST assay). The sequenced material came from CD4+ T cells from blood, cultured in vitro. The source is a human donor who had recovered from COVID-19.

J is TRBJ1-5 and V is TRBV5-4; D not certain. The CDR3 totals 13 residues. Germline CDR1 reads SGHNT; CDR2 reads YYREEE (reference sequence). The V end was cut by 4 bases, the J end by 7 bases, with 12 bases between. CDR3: CASSVNGEQPQHF. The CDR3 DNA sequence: TGTGCCAGCAGCGTCAACGGGGAACAGCCCCAGCATTTT.

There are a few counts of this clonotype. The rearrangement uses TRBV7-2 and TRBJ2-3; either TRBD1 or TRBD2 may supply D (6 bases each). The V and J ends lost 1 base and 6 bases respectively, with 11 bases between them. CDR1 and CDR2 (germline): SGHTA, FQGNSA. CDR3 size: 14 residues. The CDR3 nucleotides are TGTGCCAGCAGCTTAGGGGGGGCTTGGGATACGCAGTATTTT. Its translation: CASSLGGAWDTQYF.

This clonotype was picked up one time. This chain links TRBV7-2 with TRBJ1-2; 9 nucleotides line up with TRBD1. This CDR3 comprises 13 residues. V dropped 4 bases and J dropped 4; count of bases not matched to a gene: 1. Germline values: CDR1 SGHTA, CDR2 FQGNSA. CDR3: CASSSGQGYGYTF. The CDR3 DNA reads TGTGCCAGCAGCTCGGGACAGGGCTATGGCTACACCTTC. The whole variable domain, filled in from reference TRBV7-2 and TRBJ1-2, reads GAGVSQSPSNKVTEKGKDVELRCDPISGHTALYWYRQSLGQGLEFLIYFQGNSAPDKSGLPSDRFSAERTGGSVSTLTIQRTQQEDSAVYLCASSSGQGYGYTFGSGTRLTVV.

CDR3 region: CASTLQGLNSPLHF. The CDR3 DNA sequence: TGTGCCAGCACCCTCCAGGGTCTGAATTCACCCCTCCACTTT. The V gene is TRBV12-3 or TRBV12-4, the J gene TRBJ1-6; D perhaps matches TRBD1 (5 bases). V was clipped by 7 bases and J by 7 bases, with 14 bases between them. This CDR3 region has 14 residues.

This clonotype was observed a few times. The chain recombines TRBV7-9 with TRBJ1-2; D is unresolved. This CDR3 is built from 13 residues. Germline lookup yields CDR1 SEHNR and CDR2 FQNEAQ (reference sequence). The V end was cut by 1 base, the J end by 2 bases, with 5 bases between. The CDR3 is CASSLDENYGYTF. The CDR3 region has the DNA TGTGCCAGCAGCTTAGACGAGAACTATGGCTACACCTTC.

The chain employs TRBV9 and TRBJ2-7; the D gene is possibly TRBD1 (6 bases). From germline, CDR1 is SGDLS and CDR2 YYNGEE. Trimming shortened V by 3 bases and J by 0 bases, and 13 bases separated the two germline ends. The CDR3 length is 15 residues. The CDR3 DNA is TGTGCCAGCAGCGCCCACCAGGGGCCCTCCTACGAGCAGTACTTC. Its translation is CASSAHQGPSYEQYF.

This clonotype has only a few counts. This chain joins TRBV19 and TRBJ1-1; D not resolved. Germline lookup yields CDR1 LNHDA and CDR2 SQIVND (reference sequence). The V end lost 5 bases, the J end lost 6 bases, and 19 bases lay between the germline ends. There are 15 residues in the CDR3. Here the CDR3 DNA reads TGTGCCAGTAGTCCGCGGCTCCGGCTGGGATCTGAAGCTTTCTTT. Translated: CASSPRLRLGSEAFF.

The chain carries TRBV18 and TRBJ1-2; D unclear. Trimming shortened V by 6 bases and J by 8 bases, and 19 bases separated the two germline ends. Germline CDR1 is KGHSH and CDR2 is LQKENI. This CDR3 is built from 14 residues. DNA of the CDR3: TGTGCCAGCTCTCTCCCTCCACACCACCCCGGCTACACCTTC. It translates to CASSLPPHHPGYTF. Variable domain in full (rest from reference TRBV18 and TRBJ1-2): NAGVMQNPRHLVRRRGQEARLRCSPMKGHSHVYWYRQLPEEGLKFMVYLQKENIIDESGMPKERFSAEFPKEGPSILRIQQVVRGDSAAYFCASSLPPHHPGYTFGSGTRLTVV.

Here the CDR3 DNA reads TGTGCCAGTAGTACAGGACAGGGCCCCCAGCCCCAGCATTTT. Translated: CASSTGQGPQPQHF. The chain joins TRBV19 to TRBJ1-5; 8 bases agree with TRBD1. J was trimmed by 7 bases and V by 4 bases; bases with no gene match: 6. CDR1 is LNHDA, CDR2 SQIVND, per germline (reference sequence). The CDR3 contains 14 residues.

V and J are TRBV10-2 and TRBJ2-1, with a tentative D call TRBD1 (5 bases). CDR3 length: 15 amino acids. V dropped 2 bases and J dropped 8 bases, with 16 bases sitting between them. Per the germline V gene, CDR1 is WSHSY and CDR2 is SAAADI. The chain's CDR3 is CASSERVGLGDEQFF. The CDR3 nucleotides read TGCGCCAGCAGTGAGCGGGTGGGCTTAGGGGATGAGCAGTTCTTC.

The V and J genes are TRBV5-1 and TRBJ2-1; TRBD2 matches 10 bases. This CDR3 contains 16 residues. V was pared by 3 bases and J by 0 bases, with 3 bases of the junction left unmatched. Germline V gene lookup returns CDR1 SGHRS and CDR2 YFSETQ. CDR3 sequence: CASSSSGGNSYNEQFF. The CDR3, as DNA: TGCGCCAGCAGCTCTAGCGGGGGCAACTCCTACAATGAGCAGTTCTTC.

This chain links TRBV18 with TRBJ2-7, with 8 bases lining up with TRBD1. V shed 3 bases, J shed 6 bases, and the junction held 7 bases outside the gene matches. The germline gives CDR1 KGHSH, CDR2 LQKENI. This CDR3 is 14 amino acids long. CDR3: CASSPTGVGREQYF. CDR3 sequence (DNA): TGTGCCAGCTCACCGACAGGGGTCGGTCGCGAGCAGTACTTC.

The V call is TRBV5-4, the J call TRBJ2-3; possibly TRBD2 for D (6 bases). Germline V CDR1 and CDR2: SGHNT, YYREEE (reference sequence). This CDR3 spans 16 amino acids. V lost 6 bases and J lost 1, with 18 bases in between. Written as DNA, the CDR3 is TGTGCCAGCAAGCTTGGTCCCGTAGCGGGCACAGATACGCAGTATTTT. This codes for CASKLGPVAGTDTQYF.

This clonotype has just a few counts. In DNA, the CDR3 is TGTGCCAGCAGTGACTCGAATACAGGGCGCAACTATGGCTACACCTTC. Protein product: CASSDSNTGRNYGYTF. The V and J genes are TRBV6-4 and TRBJ1-2, with D maybe TRBD1 (6 bases). V was cut by 0 bases and J by 2 bases, with 13 bases left in between. Germline V gene data show CDR1 as MRHNA and CDR2 as SNTAGT. CDR3 length: 16 amino acids.

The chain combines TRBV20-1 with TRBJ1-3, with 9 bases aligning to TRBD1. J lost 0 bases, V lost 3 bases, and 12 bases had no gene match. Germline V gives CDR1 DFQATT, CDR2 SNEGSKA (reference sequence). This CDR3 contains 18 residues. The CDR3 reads CSASLSGTGSFSGNTIYF. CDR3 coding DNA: TGCAGTGCTAGTCTTTCCGGGACAGGGTCCTTCTCTGGAAACACCATATATTTT.

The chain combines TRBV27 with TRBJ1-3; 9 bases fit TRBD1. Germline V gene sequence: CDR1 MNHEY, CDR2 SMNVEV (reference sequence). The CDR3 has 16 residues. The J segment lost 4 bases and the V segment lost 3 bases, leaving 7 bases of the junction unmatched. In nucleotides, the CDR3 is TGTGCCAGCAGTTTGCAAGGACAGGGGTTAGGAAACACCATATATTTT. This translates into CASSLQGQGLGNTIYF.

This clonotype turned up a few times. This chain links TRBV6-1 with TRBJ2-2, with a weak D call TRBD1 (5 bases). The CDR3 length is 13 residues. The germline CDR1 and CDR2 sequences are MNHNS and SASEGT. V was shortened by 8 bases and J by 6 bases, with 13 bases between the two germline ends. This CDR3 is CASGTRAAGELFF. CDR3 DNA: TGTGCCAGCGGAACCAGGGCGGCCGGGGAGCTGTTTTTT.

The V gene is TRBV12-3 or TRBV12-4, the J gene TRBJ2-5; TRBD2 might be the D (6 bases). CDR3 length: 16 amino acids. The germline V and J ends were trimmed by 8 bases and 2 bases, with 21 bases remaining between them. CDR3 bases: TGTGCCAGCCTAGCCGGGGGAAGGCGGGATCAAGAGACCCAGTACTTC. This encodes CASLAGGRRDQETQYF.

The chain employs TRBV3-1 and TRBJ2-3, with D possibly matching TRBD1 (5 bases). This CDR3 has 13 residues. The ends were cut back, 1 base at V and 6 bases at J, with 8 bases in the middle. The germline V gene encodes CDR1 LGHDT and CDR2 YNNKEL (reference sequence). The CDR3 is CASSQGKGDTQYF. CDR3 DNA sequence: TGTGCCAGCAGCCAAGGAAAGGGGGATACGCAGTATTTT.

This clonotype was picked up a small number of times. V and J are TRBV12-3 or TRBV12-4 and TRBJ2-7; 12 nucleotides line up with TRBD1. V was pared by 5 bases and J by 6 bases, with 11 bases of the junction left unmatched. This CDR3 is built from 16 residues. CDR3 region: CASSGRTGTGGIEQYF. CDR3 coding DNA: TGTGCCAGCAGTGGGCGAACCGGGACAGGGGGCATCGAGCAGTACTTC.

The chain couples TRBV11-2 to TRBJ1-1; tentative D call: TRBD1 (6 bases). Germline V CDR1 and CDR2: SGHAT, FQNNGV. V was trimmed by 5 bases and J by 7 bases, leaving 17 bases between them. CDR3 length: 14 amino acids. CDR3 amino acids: CASSQFGGRSEAFF. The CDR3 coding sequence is TGTGCCAGCAGCCAGTTTGGGGGGCGAAGTGAAGCTTTCTTT.

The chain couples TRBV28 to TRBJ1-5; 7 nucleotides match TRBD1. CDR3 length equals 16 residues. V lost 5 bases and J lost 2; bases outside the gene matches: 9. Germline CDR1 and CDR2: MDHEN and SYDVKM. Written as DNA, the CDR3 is TGTGCCAGCAGTATGGGGACAGCTAATGGCAATCAGCCCCAGCATTTT. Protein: CASSMGTANGNQPQHF.

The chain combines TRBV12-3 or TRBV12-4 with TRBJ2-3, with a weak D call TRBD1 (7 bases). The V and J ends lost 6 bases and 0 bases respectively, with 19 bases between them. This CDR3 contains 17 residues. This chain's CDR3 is CASRPRRGHPSTDTQYF. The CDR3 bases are TGTGCCAGCAGGCCAAGGAGGGGGCACCCTAGCACAGATACGCAGTATTTT.

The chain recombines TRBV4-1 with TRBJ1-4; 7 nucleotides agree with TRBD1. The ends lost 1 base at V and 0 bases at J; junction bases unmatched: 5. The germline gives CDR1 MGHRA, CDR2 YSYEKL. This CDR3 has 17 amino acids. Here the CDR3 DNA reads TGCGCCAGCAGCCAAGCCAACACAGGGGCAACTAATGAAAAACTGTTTTTT. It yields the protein CASSQANTGATNEKLFF.

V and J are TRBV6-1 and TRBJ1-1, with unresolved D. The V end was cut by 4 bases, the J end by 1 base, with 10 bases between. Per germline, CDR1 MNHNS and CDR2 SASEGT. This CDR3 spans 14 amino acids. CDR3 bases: TGTGCCAGCAGTGTCGGATTGGGGAACACTGAAGCTTTCTTT. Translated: CASSVGLGNTEAFF.